The subject of this entry is one TCR beta chain. Its antigen is currently unknown. The data were taken from a study of T cell responses to AZD1222 COVID-19 vaccine. Study results and caveats: Receipt of two AZD1222 doses was followed by a rise in Spike-specific TCR breadth and depth. The reported proportion of spike-specific TCRs targeting unmutated variant regions was nearly half. Of the AZD1222 recipients, only 5 or 6 were seropositive at baseline. CD4 TCRs associated with vaccination spanned spike, dominating at 160-218 and 743-854.

The CDR3 is 13 residues long. V was clipped by 8 bases and J by 3 bases; unmatched bases: 3. From germline, CDR1 is ENHRY and CDR2 SYGVKD. Method: immunoSEQ multiplex PCR; TCRdb's copy keeps in-frame clones and lacks some. The sample yields 100,000 to 120,000 clones, 94% seen once. This rearrangement joins TRBV10-3 to TRBJ1-1; 10 bases agree with TRBD1. This receptor was taken from an adult who received the AZD1222 COVID-19 vaccine. Sequencing used peripheral blood, obtained 28 days after the second AZD1222 dose. CDR3 nucleotides: TGTGCCATCGGAGGGACAGGGGACACTGAAGCTTTCTTT. Amino acid sequence: CAIGGTGDTEAFF.